Listed below are T cell receptor beta chains from one sample, sequenced in a study of response to subunit inactivated influenza vaccine. TCRdb reanalysed the RT-PCR reads using MiXCR and keeps one entry per CDR3 protein. Here the sample spans 150,000 or so distinct CDR3 sequences, approximately 10% being singletons. The material sequenced was non-naive T cells sorted from PBMCs, taken 35 to 45 days after vaccination. These receptors all come from a man aged 45 to 65 who received an inactivated influenza vaccine. The CDR3 runs from the conserved cysteine through the conserved F or W. Each record gives: V gene, CDR3 protein.

TRBV29-1	CSARGGREGNEQFF
TRBV5-1	CASSLVFGLDTQYF
TRBV2	CASSAAPQYNEQFF
TRBV7-2	CASSTQAGSTDTQYF
TRBV27	CASSPDSGPSYEQYF
TRBV29-1	CSATWDRGTDTQYF
TRBV10-3	CAISGETSGNTDTQYF
TRBV3-1	CASSQDRTGKRGGNQPQHF
TRBV4-3	CASSHSYPDYGKQFF
TRBV20-1	CSARPGTGGMGYTF
TRBV4-3	CASSQGVADTQYF
TRBV7-2	CASSLGIRYGYTF
TRBV5-1	CASSSDGDYGYTF
TRBV5-1	CASSSTRYNEQFF
TRBV6-1	CASSEGQGNQPQHF
TRBV20-1	CSARDLGGGNTGELFF
TRBV20-1	CSARGADRGHNEQFF
TRBV20-1	CSARDYGSYGYTF
TRBV6-4	CASSVTGDPQNEQFF
TRBV7-2	CASTFAGGPRNF
TRBV27	CASRIRAESYNEQFF
TRBV28	CASRGQGVRNQPQHF
TRBV6-1	CASKWSGSRTDTQYF
TRBV12-3/TRBV12-4	CARSLLGWGFDSGANVLTF
TRBV20-1	CSARGTSGSSEQYF
TRBV5-1	CASNSGDGLYSPLHF
TRBV20-1	CSARDVLGTEAFF
TRBV20-1	CSARQQGLTDTQYF
TRBV2	CASSEARTSEQYF
TRBV4-2	CASSQDRDTGELFF
TRBV3-1	CASRDGGVRNTIYF
TRBV11-1	CASSLQTYDGQYF
TRBV20-1	CSARDNFYPITDTQYF
TRBV4-1	CASSRGLGDNSPLHF
TRBV10-3	CAISVSTASYEQYF
TRBV12-3/TRBV12-4	CASRWGSTEAFF
TRBV20-1	CSAVIAGRDGQYF
TRBV3-1	CASSRTTGPQHF
TRBV30	CAWSVDPSYTEAFF
TRBV18	CASSPGQGMQYF
TRBV10-3	CAIKGEGLAGLETQYF
TRBV13	CASSRGNPEQFF
TRBV28	CASSLLAGVASTDTQYF
TRBV28	CASSWGGLADTYEQYF
TRBV7-8	CASSVRGAYEQYF
TRBV7-9	CASSPTSFEQFF